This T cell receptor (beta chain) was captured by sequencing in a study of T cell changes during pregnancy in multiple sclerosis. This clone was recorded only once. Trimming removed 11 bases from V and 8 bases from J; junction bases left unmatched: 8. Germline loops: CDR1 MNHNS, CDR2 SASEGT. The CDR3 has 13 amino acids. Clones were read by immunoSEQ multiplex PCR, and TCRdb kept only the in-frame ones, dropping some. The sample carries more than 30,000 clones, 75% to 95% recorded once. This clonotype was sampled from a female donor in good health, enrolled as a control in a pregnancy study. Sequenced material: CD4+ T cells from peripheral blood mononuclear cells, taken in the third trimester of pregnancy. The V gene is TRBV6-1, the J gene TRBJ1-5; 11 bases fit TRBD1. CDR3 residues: CASGTGGTKPQHF. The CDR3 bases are TGTGCCTCGGGGACAGGGGGGACTAAGCCCCAGCATTTT.